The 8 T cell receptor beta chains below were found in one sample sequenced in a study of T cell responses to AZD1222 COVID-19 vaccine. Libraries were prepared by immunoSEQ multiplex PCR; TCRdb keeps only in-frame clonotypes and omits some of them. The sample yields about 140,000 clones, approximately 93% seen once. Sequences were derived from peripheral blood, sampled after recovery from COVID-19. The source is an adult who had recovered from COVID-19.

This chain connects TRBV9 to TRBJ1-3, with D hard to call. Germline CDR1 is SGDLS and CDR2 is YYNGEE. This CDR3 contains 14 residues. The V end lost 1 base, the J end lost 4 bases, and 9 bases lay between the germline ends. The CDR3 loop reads CASSVSGWGNTIYF. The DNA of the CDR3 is TGTGCCAGCAGCGTATCCGGATGGGGAAACACCATATATTTT.

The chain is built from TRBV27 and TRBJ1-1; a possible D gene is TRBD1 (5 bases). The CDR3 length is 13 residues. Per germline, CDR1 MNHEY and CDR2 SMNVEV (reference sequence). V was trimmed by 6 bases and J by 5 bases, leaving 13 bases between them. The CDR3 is CASSLGGFTEAFF. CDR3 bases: TGTGCCAGCAGCCTTGGGGGGTTTACTGAAGCTTTCTTT.

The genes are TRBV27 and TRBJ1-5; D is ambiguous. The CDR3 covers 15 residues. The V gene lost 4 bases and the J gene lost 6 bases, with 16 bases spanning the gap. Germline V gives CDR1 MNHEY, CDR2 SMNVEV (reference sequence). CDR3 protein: CASSWGGRAGQPQHF. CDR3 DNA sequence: TGTGCCAGCAGTTGGGGAGGTAGGGCGGGTCAGCCCCAGCATTTT.

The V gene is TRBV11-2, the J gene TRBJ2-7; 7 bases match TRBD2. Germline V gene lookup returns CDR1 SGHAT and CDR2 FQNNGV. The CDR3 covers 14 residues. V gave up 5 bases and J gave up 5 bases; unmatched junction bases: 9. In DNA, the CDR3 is TGTGCCAGCAGCACCAGCGGACTAGTCCACGAGCAGTACTTC. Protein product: CASSTSGLVHEQYF. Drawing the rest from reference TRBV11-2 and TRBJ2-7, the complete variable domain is EAGVAQSPRYKIIEKRQSVAFWCNPISGHATLYWYQQILGQGPKLLIQFQNNGVVDDSQLPKDRFSAERLKGVDSTLKIQPAKLEDSAVYLCASSTSGLVHEQYFGPGTRLTVT.

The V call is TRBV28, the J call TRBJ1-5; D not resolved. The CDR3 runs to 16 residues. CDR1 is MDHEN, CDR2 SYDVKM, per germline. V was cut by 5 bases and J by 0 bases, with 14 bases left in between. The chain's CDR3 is CASSPETLYSNQPQHF. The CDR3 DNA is TGTGCCAGCAGTCCTGAGACACTTTATAGCAATCAGCCCCAGCATTTT.

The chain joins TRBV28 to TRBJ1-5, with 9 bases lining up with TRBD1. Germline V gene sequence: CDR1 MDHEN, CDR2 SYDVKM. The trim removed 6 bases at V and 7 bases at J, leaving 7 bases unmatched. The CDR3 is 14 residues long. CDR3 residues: CASRSDRGRQPQHF. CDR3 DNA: TGTGCCAGCAGGAGTGACAGGGGGAGGCAGCCCCAGCATTTT.

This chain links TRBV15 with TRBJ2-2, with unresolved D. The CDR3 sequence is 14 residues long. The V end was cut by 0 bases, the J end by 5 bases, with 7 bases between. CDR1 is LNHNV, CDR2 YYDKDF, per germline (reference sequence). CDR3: CATSRDPATGELFF. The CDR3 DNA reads TGTGCCACCAGCAGAGATCCAGCAACCGGGGAGCTGTTTTTT.

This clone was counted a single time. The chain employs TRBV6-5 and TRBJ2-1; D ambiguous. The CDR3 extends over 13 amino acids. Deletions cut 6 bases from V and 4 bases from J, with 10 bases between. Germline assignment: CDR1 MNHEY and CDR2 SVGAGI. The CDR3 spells CASRKQLYNEQFF. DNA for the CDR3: TGTGCCAGCAGAAAACAGTTATACAATGAGCAGTTCTTC.